This T cell receptor beta chain was captured in a study of sequential checkpoint blockade in melanoma. Sequenced by immunoSEQ multiplex PCR; TCRdb stores in-frame clones only, minus some. The sample includes around 19,000 clones, more than 25% of them seen just once. Indicated treatment: randomized to nivolumab then ipilimumab (arm A) or the reverse (arm B). Germline V CDR1 and CDR2: LGHNT, FRNRAP. The CDR3 sequence is 15 residues long. The germline V and J ends were trimmed by 5 bases and 2 bases, with 12 bases remaining between them. The chain recombines TRBV12-5 with TRBJ2-2; a weak D match, TRBD1 (6 bases). The clonotype comes from a human donor with melanoma. This material consisted of tumor tissue (inferred from file names), taken from a patient given nivolumab and ipilimumab in sequence. The CDR3 DNA is TGTGCTAGTGGTGCCGGGACACACAACACCGGGGAGCTGTTTTTT. Translating it yields CASGAGTHNTGELFF. The whole variable domain, remainder taken from reference TRBV12-5 and TRBJ2-2, is DARVTQTPRHKVTEMGQEVTMRCQPILGHNTVFWYRQTMMQGLELLAYFRNRAPLDDSGMPKDRFSAEMPDATLATLKIQPSEPRDSAVYFCASGAGTHNTGELFFGEGSRLTVL.